This T cell receptor (beta chain) was captured by sequencing in a study of shared clonotypes between healthy human individuals. Positive CCR7 selection of CD45RO-negative cells yielded the naive CD8 cells, and terminally differentiated effector memory CD45RA+ cells were excluded. Germline values: CDR1 SGDLS, CDR2 YYNGEE. Trimming removed 2 bases from V and 2 bases from J, with 16 bases in between. The CDR3 consists of 17 residues. Deep was the level at which the assay was run. It was across several immunoSEQ plates that each subset's genomic DNA was evenly split. The DNA input per sorted-subset replicate PCR was roughly 210 ng, corresponding to 28,000 or so T cell genomes. TCRdb keeps only in-frame clones here, not all; method: immunoSEQ multiplex PCR. Of about 2,200,000 clones in the sample, under 95% were seen once.

This TCR was recovered from a man aged 18 to 35 in good health. Some clones in this sample may be carry-over from other donors' samples. V and J are TRBV9 and TRBJ2-2; unclear D gene. The sequenced sample was naive CD8+ T cells from PBMCs. CDR3 coding DNA: TGTGCCAGCAGCGTTCCCTCCGGAGACGGTAACACCGGGGAGCTGTTTTTT. Protein product: CASSVPSGDGNTGELFF.